This TCR beta chain came from a study of Ad26.COV2.S vaccination and SARS-CoV-2 variants. About the study: Intramuscular Ad26.COV2.S at 5x10^10 or 1x10^11 viral particles.

Germline CDR1 reads MNHEY; CDR2 reads SVGAGI. This CDR3 contains 14 residues. The V gene lost 5 bases and the J gene lost 1 base, with 11 bases spanning the gap. Assay: immunoSEQ multiplex PCR; the TCRdb copy retains only in-frame clones and omits some. The table includes about 320,000 clones, almost 90% detected once. The treatment is: over 15 received Ad26.COV2.S at low or high dose, single or two shots; about 5 received placebo; per-sample allocation not given. Repertoires come from day 63 after the first vaccine or placebo injection. The sequence came from a person between 18 and 59 years old who received the Ad26.COV2.S COVID-19 vaccine or a placebo. The chain recombines TRBV6-5 with TRBJ1-1; D not resolved. The starting material was peripheral blood, obtained in a trial of Ad26.COV2.S vaccine versus placebo. CDR3: CASSTMMENTEAFF. The CDR3 bases are TGTGCCAGCAGTACGATGATGGAGAACACTGAAGCTTTCTTT.